The 5 T cell receptor beta chains reported below all come from one sample, sequenced in a study of technical replicates of blood from several donors. Profiling relied on immunoSEQ multiplex PCR, and the TCRdb table lists in-frame clones only, not all of them. The table has about 69,000 clones, around nine tenths seen once. What was sequenced was PBMCs. The origin of the receptors is a human donor in good health. Some clones in this sample may be carry-over from other donors' samples.

V and J are TRBV9 and TRBJ2-7, with D perhaps matching TRBD1 (6 bases). Germline CDR1 and CDR2: SGDLS and YYNGEE. There are 14 residues in the CDR3. The V end was cut by 4 bases, the J end by 4 bases, with 15 bases between. The CDR3 nucleotides are TGTGCCAGCAGCACGTCGACAGGACAATACGAGCAGTACTTC. This codes for CASSTSTGQYEQYF.

The chain links TRBV6-5 to TRBJ2-1; TRBD2 might be the D (5 bases). Germline CDR1 MNHEY, CDR2 SVGAGI. The CDR3 spans 14 residues. Trimming pared 4 bases from V and 5 bases from J, leaving 12 bases between. The CDR3 DNA reads as TGTGCCAGCAGTTTACCCCGGCGGGACAATGAGCAGTTCTTC. Its protein product is CASSLPRRDNEQFF.

This clone showed up just once. V usage is TRBV10-1 and J usage is TRBJ2-1; no definite D call. V was trimmed by 8 bases and J by 3 bases, leaving 5 bases between them. Germline V gene data show CDR1 as WNHNN and CDR2 as SYGVQD (reference sequence). The CDR3 extends over 11 amino acids. CDR3 loop: CASPIYNEQFF. CDR3 bases: TGCGCCAGCCCCATCTACAATGAGCAGTTCTTC.

The chain employs TRBV5-4 and TRBJ1-2, with 8 bases lining up with TRBD1. J lost 6 bases, V lost 3 bases, and 10 bases had no gene match. CDR1 is SGHNT, CDR2 YYREEE, per germline (reference sequence). The CDR3 is made up of 15 amino acids. CDR3 nucleotides: TGTGCCAGCAGCTCGTCCGGGACAGGAAACCATGGCTACACCTTC. Residues: CASSSSGTGNHGYTF.

V usage is TRBV5-1 and J usage is TRBJ2-4, with 8 bases fitting TRBD1. This CDR3 is 13 amino acids long. Per germline, CDR1 SGHRS and CDR2 YFSETQ. J was trimmed by 8 bases and V by 0 bases; bases with no gene match: 1. CDR3 in DNA: TGCGCCAGCAGCTTGGACAGGGGGGACATTCAGTACTTC. This encodes CASSLDRGDIQYF.